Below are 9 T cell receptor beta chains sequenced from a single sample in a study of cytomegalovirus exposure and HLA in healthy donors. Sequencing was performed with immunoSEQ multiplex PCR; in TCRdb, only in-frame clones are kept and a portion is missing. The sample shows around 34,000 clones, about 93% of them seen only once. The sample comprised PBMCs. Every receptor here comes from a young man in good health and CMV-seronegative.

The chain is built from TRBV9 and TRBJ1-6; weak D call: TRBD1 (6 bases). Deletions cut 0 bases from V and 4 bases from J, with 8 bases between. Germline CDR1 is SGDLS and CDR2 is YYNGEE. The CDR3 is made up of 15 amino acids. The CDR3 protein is CASSVGTAYNSPLHF. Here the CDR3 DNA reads TGTGCCAGCAGCGTAGGGACAGCTTATAATTCACCCCTCCACTTT.

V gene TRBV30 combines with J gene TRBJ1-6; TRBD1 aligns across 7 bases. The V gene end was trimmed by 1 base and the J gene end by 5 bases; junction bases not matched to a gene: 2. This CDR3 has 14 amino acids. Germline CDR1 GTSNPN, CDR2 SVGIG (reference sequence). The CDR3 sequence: CAWSGDRDNSPLHF. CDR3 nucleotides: TGTGCCTGGAGTGGGGACAGAGATAATTCACCCCTCCACTTT.

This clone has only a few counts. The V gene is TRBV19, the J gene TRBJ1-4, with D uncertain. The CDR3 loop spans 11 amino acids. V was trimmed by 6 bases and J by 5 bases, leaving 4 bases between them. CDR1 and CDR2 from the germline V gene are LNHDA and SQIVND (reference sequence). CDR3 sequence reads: CASRTNEKLFF. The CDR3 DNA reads TGTGCCAGTAGGACAAATGAAAAACTGTTTTTT.

CDR3 in amino acids: CASSRDRGKGEQFF. The CDR3 DNA reads as TGTGCCAGCAGCCGGGACAGGGGGAAAGGTGAGCAGTTCTTC. V is TRBV5-5 and J is TRBJ2-1, with 11 positions matching TRBD1. Germline V CDR1 and CDR2: SGHKS, YYEKEE (reference sequence). The CDR3 has 14 amino acids. V lost 4 bases to trimming and J lost 9 bases; unmatched junction nucleotides: 6.

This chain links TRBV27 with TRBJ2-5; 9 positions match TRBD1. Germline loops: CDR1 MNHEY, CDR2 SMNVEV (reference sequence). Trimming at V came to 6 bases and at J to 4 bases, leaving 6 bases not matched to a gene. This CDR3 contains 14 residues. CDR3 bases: TGTGCCAGCAGCCACGGACAGGGGCGAGAGACCCAGTACTTC. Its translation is CASSHGQGRETQYF.

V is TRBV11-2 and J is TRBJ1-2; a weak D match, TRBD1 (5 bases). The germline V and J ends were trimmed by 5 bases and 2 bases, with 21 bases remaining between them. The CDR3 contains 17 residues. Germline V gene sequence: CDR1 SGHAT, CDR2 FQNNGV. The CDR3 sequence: CASSVGGVGRSNYGYTF. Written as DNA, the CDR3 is TGTGCCAGCAGCGTCGGGGGAGTGGGGCGGTCGAACTATGGCTACACCTTC.

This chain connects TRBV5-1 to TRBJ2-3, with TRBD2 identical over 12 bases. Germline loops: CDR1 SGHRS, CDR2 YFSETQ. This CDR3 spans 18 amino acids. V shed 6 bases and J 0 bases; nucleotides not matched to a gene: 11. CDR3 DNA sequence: TGCGCCAGCAAGGTCCAAGCTAGCGGGGGGGTGAGCACAGATACGCAGTATTTT. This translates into CASKVQASGGVSTDTQYF. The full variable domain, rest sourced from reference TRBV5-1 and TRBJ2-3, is KAGVTQTPRYLIKTRGQQVTLSCSPISGHRSVSWYQQTPGQGLQFLFEYFSETQRNKGNFPGRFSGRQFSNSRSEMNVSTLELGDSALYLCASKVQASGGVSTDTQYFGPGTRLTVL.

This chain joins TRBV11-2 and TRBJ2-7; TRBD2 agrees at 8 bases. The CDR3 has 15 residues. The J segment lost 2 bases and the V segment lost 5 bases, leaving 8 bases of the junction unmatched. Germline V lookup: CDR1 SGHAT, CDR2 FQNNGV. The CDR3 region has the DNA TGTGCCAGCAGCCGCCCCGGGGGGGGACCCTACGAGCAGTACTTC. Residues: CASSRPGGGPYEQYF.

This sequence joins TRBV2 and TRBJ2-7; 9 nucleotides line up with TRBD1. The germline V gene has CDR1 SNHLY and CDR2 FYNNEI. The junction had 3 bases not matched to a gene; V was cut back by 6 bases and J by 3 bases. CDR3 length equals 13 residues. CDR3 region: CASRGQGHYEQYF. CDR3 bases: TGTGCCAGCAGGGGACAGGGACACTACGAGCAGTACTTC.